The entry that follows covers one TCR beta chain sequence. Antigen: not known. Reasons for excluding patients were uncontrolled infection, other autoimmune disease, pregnancy or lactation. Diagnoses used clinical symptoms, serum thyroxine and TRAb, thyroid ultrasound and orbital computed tomography. The data are from a study of T cells in Graves' hyperthyroidism and ophthalmopathy. As for the study in general: At the time of initial diagnosis and before any treatment, peripheral blood was collected.

The CDR3 loop spans 15 amino acids. The V gene lost 5 bases and the J gene lost 3 bases, with 11 bases spanning the gap. CDR1 is SGHAT, CDR2 FQNNGV, per germline. The study's findings and limits: In simple terms, a model built on 13 V-J features told ophthalmopathy apart from stable hyperthyroidism.

TCR beta CDR3 regions were amplified from RNA transcripts. Researchers ran a first-round RT-PCR on the TCR CDR3 using the HTBI primer set. TCRdb reprocessed the multiplex PCR reads via MiXCR and lists one record per CDR3 protein. The sample records 600,000 to 650,000 distinct CDR3 sequences, roughly 20% being singletons. The J gene is TRBJ1-6, the V gene TRBV11-2; perhaps TRBD1 as D (5 bases). The clonotype comes from a man in his thirties or forties with Graves' ophthalmopathy. Sequenced: blood. In nucleotides, the CDR3 is TGTGCCAGCAGCACCACAGGAGACTATAATTCACCCCTCCACTTT. Amino acid sequence: CASSTTGDYNSPLHF.